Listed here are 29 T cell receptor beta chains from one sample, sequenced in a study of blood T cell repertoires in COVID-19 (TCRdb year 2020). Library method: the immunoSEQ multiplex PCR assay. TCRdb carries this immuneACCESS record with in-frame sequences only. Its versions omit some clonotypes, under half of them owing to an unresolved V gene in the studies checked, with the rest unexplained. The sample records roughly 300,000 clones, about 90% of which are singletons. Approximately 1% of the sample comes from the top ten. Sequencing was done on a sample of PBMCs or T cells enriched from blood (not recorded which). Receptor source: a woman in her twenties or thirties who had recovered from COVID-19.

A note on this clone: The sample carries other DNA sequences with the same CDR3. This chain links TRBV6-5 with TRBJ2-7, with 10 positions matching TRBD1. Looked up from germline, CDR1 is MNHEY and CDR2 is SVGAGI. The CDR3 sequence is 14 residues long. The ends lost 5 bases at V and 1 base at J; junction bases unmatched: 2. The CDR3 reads CASSRDRGSYEQYF. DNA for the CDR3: TGTGCCAGCAGTAGGGACAGGGGATCCTACGAGCAGTACTTC.

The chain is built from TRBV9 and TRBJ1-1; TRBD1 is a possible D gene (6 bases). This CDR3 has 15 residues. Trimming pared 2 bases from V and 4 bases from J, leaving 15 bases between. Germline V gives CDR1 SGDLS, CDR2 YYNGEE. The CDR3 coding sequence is TGTGCCAGCAGCGTGCCAGCAGGGGTGGTCACTGAAGCTTTCTTT. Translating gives CASSVPAGVVTEAFF.

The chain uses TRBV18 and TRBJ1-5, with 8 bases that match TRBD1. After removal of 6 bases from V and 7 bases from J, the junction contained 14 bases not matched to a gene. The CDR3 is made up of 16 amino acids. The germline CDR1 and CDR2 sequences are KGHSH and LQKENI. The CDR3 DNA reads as TGTGCCAGCTCCCCAAAGACAGGGGCTGGAGGACAGCCCCAGCATTTT. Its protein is CASSPKTGAGGQPQHF.

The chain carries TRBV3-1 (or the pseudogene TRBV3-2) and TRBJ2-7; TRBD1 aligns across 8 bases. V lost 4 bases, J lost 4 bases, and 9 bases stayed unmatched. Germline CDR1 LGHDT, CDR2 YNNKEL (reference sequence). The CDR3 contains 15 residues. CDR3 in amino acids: CASSPRPGGEYEQYF. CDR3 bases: TGTGCCAGCAGCCCGCGTCCAGGGGGCGAGTACGAGCAGTACTTC.

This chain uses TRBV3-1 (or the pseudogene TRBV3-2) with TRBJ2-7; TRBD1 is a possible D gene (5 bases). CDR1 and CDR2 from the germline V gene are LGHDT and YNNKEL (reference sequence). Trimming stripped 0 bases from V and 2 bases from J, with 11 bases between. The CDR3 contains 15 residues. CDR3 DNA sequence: TGTGCCAGCAGCCAAGATCCGGCCAGGGCCTACGAGCAGTACTTC. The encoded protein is CASSQDPARAYEQYF.

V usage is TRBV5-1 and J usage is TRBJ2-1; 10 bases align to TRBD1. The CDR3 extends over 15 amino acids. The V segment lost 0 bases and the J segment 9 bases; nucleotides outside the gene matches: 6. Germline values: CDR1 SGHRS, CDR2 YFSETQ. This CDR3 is CASSLEGQGVGEQFF. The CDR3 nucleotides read TGCGCCAGCAGCTTGGAAGGACAGGGGGTGGGTGAGCAGTTCTTC.

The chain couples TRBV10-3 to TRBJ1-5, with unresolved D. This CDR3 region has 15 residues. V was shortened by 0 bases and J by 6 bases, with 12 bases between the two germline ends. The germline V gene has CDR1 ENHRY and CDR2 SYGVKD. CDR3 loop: CAISESIGRAQPQHF. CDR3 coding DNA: TGTGCCATCAGTGAGTCCATAGGGAGGGCTCAGCCCCAGCATTTT.

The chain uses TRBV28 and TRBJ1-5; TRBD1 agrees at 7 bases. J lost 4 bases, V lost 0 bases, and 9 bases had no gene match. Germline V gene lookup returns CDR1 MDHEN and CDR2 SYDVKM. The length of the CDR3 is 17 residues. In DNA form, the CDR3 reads TGTGCCAGCAGTTTATGGGACCTAACAGGGGAAAATCAGCCCCAGCATTTT. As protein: CASSLWDLTGENQPQHF.

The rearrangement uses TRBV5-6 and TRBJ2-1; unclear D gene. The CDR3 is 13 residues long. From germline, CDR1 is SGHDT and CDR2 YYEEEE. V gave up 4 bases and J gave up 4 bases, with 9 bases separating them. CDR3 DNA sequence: TGTGCCAGCAGCAACCGGCGGTACAATGAGCAGTTCTTC. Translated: CASSNRRYNEQFF.

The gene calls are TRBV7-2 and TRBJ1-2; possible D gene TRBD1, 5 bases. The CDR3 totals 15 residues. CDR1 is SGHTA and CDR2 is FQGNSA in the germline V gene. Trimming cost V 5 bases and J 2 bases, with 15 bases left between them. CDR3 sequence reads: CASSPYRGENYGYTF. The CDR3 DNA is TGTGCCAGCAGCCCTTACCGGGGGGAGAACTATGGCTACACCTTC.

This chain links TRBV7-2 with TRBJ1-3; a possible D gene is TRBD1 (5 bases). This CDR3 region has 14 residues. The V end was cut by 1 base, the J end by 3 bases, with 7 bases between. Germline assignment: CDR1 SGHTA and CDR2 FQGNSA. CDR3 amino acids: CASSLGGGGNTIYF. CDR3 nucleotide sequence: TGTGCCAGCAGCTTAGGCGGGGGTGGAAACACCATATATTTT.

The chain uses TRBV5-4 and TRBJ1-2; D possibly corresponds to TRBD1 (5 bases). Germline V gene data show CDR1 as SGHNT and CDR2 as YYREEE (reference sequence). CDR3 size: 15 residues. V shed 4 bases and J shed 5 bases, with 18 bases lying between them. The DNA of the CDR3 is TGTGCCAGCAGCGATGTCGAGACAGTTTCATATGGCTACACCTTC. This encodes CASSDVETVSYGYTF.

The CDR3 sequence is CASSGRQNQETQYF. DNA for the CDR3: TGTGCCAGCAGCGGCAGACAGAATCAAGAGACCCAGTACTTC. The chain uses TRBV3-1 (or the pseudogene TRBV3-2) and TRBJ2-5, with D maybe TRBD1 (5 bases). The CDR3 extends over 14 amino acids. The V gene's germline CDR1 is LGHDT and CDR2 YNNKEL (reference sequence). Trimming removed 5 bases at V and 2 bases at J, with 12 bases between.

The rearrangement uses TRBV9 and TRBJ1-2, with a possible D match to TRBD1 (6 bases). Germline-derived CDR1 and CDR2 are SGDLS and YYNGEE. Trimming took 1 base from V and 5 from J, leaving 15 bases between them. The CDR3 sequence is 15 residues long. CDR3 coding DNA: TGTGCCAGCAGCGTAACAGGGTCTTCTTTTTATGGCTACACCTTC. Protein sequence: CASSVTGSSFYGYTF.

The CDR3 DNA reads TGCGCCAGCAGGCGGGACAGGGGGACTAATGAAAAACTGTTTTTT. This encodes CASRRDRGTNEKLFF. The V and J genes are TRBV5-1 and TRBJ1-4, with 11 bases lining up with TRBD1. The CDR3 covers 15 residues. After removal of 5 bases from V and 2 bases from J, the junction contained 2 bases not matched to a gene. Germline V lookup: CDR1 SGHRS, CDR2 YFSETQ. The full variable domain, rest sourced from reference TRBV5-1 and TRBJ1-4, is KAGVTQTPRYLIKTRGQQVTLSCSPISGHRSVSWYQQTPGQGLQFLFEYFSETQRNKGNFPGRFSGRQFSNSRSEMNVSTLELGDSALYLCASRRDRGTNEKLFFGSGTQLSVL.

This chain's CDR3 is CASSPGGVTGNTIYF. CDR3 DNA sequence: TGTGCCAGCAGCCCCGGGGGGGTGACTGGAAACACCATATATTTT. This chain uses TRBV5-6 with TRBJ1-3; possibly TRBD1 for D (5 bases). CDR1 is SGHDT and CDR2 is YYEEEE in the germline V gene. The CDR3 extends over 15 amino acids. Trimming stripped 4 bases from V and 2 bases from J, with 13 bases between.

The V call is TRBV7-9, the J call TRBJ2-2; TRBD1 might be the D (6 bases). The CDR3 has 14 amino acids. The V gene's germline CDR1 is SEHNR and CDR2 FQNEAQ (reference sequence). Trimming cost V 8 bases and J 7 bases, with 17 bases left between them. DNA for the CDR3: TGTGCCAGCGACCTCGTGGGGGCGGACGGGGAGCTGTTTTTT. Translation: CASDLVGADGELFF.

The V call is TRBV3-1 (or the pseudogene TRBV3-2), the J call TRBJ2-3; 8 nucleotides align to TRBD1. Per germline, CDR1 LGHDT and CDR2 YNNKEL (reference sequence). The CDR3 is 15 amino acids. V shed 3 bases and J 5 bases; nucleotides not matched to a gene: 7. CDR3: CASSQRTGYGDTQYF. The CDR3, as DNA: TGTGCCAGCAGCCAGAGGACAGGGTACGGAGATACGCAGTATTTT.

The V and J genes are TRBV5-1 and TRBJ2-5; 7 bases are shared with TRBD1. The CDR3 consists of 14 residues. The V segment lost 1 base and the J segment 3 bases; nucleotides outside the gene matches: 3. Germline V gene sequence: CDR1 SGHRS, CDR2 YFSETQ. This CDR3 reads CASSLRGGEETQYF. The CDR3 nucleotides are TGCGCCAGCAGCTTGAGAGGGGGCGAAGAGACCCAGTACTTC.

The CDR3 coding sequence is TGTGCCAGCAGCCCCCGGGGGACTAGCGGGGGGGCCCCCTACAATGAGCAGTTCTTC. It translates to CASSPRGTSGGAPYNEQFF. The J gene is TRBJ2-1, the V gene TRBV7-2, with 16 bases lining up with TRBD2. V trimming: 5 bases; J trimming: 2 bases; junction bases outside the gene matches: 9. CDR3 length equals 19 residues. CDR1 SGHTA and CDR2 FQGNSA come from the germline V gene.

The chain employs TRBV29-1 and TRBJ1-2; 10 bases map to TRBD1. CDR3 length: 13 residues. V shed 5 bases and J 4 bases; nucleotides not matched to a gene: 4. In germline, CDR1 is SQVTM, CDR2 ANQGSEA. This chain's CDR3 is CSVTGTGVYGYTF. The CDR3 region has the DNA TGCAGCGTTACCGGGACAGGGGTCTATGGCTACACCTTC. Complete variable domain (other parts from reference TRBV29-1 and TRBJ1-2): SAVISQKPSRDICQRGTSLTIQCQVDSQVTMMFWYRQQPGQSLTLIATANQGSEATYESGFVIDKFPISRPNLTFSTLTVSNMSPEDSSIYLCSVTGTGVYGYTFGSGTRLTVV.

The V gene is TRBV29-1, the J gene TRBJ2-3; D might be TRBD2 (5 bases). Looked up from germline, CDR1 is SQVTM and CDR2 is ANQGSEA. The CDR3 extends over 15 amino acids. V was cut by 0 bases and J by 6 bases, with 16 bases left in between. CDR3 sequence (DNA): TGCAGCGTTGAAGAGAGGGTAGTAGTGGCGGATACGCAGTATTTT. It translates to CSVEERVVVADTQYF.

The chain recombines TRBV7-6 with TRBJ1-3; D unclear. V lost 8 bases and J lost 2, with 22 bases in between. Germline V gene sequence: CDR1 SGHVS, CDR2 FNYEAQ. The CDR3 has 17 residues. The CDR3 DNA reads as TGTGCCAGCTCATTTGAGGCACCCCGCGTTACTGGAAACACCATATATTTT. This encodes CASSFEAPRVTGNTIYF.

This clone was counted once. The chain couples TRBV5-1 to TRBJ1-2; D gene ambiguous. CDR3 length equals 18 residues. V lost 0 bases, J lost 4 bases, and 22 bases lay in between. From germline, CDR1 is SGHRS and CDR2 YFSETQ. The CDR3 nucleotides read TGCGCCAGCAGCTTGGCCTTCGTGTTAGACAAACCTATCTATGGCTACACCTTC. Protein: CASSLAFVLDKPIYGYTF. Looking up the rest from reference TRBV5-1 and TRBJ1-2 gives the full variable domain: KAGVTQTPRYLIKTRGQQVTLSCSPISGHRSVSWYQQTPGQGLQFLFEYFSETQRNKGNFPGRFSGRQFSNSRSEMNVSTLELGDSALYLCASSLAFVLDKPIYGYTFGSGTRLTVV.

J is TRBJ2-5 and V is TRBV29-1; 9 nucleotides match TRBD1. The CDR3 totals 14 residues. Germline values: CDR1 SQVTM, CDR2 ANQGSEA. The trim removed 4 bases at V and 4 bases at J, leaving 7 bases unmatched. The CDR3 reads CSVGQQGAGETQYF. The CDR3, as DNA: TGCAGCGTTGGCCAACAGGGGGCTGGAGAGACCCAGTACTTC.

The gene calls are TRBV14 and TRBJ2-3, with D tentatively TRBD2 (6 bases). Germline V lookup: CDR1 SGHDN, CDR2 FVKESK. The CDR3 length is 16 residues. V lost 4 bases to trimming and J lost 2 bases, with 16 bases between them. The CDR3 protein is CASSRSRAGSTDTQYF. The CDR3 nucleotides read TGTGCCAGCAGCCGCTCGAGGGCGGGGTCCACAGATACGCAGTATTTT.

This CDR3 reads CASSYGQAIRQETQYF. The CDR3 bases are TGTGCCAGCAGCTATGGACAGGCAATTCGACAAGAGACCCAGTACTTC. V and J are TRBV13 and TRBJ2-5, with 7 positions matching TRBD1. The CDR3 has 16 amino acids. V gave up 4 bases and J gave up 2 bases; unmatched junction bases: 10. Germline V gene sequence: CDR1 PRHDT, CDR2 FYEKMQ (reference sequence).

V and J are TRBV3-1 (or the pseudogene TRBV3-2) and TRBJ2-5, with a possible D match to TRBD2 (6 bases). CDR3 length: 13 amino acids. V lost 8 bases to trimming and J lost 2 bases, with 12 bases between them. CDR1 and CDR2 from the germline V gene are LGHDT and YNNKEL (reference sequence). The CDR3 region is CASGGGVQETQYF. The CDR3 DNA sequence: TGTGCCAGCGGCGGAGGGGTTCAAGAGACCCAGTACTTC.

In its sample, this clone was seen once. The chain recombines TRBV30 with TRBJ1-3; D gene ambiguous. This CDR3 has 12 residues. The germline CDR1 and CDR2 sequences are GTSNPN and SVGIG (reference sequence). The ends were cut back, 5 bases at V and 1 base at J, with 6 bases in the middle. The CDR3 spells CAWGPSGNTIYF. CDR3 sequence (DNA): TGTGCCTGGGGACCTTCTGGAAACACCATATATTTT. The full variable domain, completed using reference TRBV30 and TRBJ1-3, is SQTIHQWPATLVQPVGSPLSLECTVEGTSNPNLYWYRQAAGRGLQLLFYSVGIGQISSEVPQNLSASRPQDRQFILSSKKLLLSDSGFYLCAWGPSGNTIYFGEGSWLTVV.